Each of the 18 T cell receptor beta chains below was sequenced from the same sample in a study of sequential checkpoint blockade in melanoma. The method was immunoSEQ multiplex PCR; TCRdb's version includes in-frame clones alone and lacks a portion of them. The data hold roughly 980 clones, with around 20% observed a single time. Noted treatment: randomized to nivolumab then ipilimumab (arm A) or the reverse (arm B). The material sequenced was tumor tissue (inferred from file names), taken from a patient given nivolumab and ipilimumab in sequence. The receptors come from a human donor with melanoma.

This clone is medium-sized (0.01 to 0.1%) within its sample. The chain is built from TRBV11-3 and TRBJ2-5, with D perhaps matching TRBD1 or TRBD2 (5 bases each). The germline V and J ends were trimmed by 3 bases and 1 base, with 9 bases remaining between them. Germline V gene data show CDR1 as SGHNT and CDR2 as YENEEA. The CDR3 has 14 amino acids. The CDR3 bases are TGTGCCAGCAGCTTGTGGGGACGCCAAGAGACCCAGTACTTC. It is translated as CASSLWGRQETQYF.

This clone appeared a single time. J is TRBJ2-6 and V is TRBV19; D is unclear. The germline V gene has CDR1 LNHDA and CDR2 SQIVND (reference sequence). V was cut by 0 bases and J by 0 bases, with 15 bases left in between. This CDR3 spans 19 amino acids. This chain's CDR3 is CASSIDRRHDRSGANVLTF. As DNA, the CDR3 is TGTGCCAGTAGTATAGATCGGAGACATGATCGCTCTGGGGCCAACGTCCTGACTTTC.

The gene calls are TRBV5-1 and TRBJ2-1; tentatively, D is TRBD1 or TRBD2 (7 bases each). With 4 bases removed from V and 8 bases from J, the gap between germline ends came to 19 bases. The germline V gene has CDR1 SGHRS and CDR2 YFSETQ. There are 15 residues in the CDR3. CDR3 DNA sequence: TGCGCCAGCAGCCAAGACAGGGAGGGTACATATGAGCAGTTCTTC. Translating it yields CASSQDREGTYEQFF.

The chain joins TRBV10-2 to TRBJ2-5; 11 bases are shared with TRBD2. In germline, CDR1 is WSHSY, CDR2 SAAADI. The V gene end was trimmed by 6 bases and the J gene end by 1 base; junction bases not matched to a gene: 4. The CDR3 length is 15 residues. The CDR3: CASRYGTSGQETQYF. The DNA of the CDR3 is TGCGCCAGCAGATACGGGACTAGCGGCCAAGAGACCCAGTACTTC.

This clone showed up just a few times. The CDR3 DNA sequence: TGTGCCAGCAGTCCATATAAAGATAATGAAAAACTGTTTTTT. Protein: CASSPYKDNEKLFF. This chain joins TRBV6-8 and TRBJ1-4; D uncertain. Per the germline V gene, CDR1 is MNHGY and CDR2 is SAAAGT. V shed 5 bases and J shed 4 bases, with 11 bases lying between them. CDR3 length equals 14 residues.

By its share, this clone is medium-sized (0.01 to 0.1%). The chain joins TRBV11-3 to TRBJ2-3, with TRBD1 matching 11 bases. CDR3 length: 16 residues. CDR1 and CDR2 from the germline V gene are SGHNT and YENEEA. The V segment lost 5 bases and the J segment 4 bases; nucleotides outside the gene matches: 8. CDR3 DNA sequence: TGTGCCAGCAGCGCGGGACAGGGGGAGAGAGCAGATACGCAGTATTTT. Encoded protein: CASSAGQGERADTQYF.

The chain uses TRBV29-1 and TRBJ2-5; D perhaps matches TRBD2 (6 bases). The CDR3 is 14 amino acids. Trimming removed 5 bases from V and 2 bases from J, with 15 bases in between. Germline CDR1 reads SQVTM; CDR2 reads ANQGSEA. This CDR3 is CSVTLAGGQETQYF. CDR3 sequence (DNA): TGCAGCGTTACTCTAGCCGGGGGACAAGAGACCCAGTACTTC.

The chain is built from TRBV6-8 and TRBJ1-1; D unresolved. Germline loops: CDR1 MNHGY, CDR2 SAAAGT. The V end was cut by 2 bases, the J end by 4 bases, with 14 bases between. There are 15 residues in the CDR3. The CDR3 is CASSYGSGGPTEAFF. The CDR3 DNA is TGTGCCAGCAGTTACGGTTCCGGAGGGCCCACTGAAGCTTTCTTT.

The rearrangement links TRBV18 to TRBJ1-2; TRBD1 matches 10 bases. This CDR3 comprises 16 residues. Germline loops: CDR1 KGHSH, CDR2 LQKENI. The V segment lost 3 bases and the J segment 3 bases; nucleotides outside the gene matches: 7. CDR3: CASSPKTGGSDYGYTF. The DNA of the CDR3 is TGTGCCAGCTCACCTAAGACAGGGGGCTCCGACTATGGCTACACCTTC.

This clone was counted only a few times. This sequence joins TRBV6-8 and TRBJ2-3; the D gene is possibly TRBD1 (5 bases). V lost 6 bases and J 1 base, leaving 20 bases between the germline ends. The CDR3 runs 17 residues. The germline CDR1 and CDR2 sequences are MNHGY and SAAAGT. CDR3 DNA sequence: TGTGCCAGCAGACACCGATCCAAGGGGCCCGGCACAGATACGCAGTATTTT. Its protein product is CASRHRSKGPGTDTQYF.

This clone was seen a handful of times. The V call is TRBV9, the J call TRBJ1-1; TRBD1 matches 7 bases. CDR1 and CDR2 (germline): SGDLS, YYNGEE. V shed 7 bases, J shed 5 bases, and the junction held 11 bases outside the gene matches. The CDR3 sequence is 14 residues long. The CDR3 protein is CASAQGGLDTEAFF. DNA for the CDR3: TGTGCCAGCGCCCAGGGGGGGCTGGATACTGAAGCTTTCTTT.

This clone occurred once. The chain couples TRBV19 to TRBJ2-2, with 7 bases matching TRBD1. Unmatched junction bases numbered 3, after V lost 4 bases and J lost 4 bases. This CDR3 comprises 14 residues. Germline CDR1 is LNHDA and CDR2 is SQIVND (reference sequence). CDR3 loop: CASSRQGVTGELFF. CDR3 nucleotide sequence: TGTGCCAGTAGTAGGCAGGGGGTCACCGGGGAGCTGTTTTTT.

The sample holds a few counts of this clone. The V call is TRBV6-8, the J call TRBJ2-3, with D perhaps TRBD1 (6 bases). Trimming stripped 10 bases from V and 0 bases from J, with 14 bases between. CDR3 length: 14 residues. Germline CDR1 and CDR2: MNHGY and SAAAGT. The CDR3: CATSSGVSTDTQYF. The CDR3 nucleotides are TGTGCCACCAGCTCAGGGGTTAGCACAGATACGCAGTATTTT.

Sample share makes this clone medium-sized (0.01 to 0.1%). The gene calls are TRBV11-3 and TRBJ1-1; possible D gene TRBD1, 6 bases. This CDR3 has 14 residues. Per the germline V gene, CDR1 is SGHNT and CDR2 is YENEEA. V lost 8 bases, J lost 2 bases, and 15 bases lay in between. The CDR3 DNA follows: TGTGCCAGCGGTACGGGGGGGCGTAACACTGAAGCTTTCTTT. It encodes CASGTGGRNTEAFF.

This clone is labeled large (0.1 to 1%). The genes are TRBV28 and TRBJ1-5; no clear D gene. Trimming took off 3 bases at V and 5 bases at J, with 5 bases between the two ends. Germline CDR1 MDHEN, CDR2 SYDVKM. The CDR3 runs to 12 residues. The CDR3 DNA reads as TGTGCCAGCAGTTTTGCGGATCAGCCCCAGCATTTT. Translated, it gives CASSFADQPQHF.

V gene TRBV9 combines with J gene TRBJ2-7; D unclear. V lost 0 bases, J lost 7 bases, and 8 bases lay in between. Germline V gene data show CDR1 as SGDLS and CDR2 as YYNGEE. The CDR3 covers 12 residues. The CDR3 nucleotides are TGTGCCAGCAGCGTAGCTTTAGGGGAGCAGTACTTC. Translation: CASSVALGEQYF. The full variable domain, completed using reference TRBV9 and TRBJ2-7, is DSGVTQTPKHLITATGQRVTLRCSPRSGDLSVYWYQQSLDQGLQFLIQYYNGEERAKGNILERFSAQQFPDLHSELNLSSLELGDSALYFCASSVALGEQYFGPGTRLTVT.

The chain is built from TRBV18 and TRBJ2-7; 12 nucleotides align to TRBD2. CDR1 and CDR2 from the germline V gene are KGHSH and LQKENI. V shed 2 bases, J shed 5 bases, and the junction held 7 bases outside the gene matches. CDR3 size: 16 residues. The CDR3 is CASSPETSGGFNEQYF. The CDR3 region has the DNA TGTGCCAGCTCACCAGAGACTAGCGGGGGTTTTAACGAGCAGTACTTC.

The CDR3 reads CASRYPSLRDDTEAFF. In nucleotides, the CDR3 is TGTGCCAGCAGGTACCCTAGCTTAAGGGATGACACTGAAGCTTTCTTT. The chain joins TRBV6-8 to TRBJ1-1; no firm D call. The ends were cut back, 6 bases at V and 3 bases at J, with 20 bases in the middle. The CDR3 consists of 16 residues. Germline V gives CDR1 MNHGY, CDR2 SAAAGT.